One and the same sample provided the 30 T cell receptor beta chains below, sequenced in a study of CD8+ T cells in alopecia areata. The sequencing template was cDNA reverse transcribed from extracted RNA. The assay was immunoSEQ multiplex PCR, and TCRdb's table has in-frame clones only and misses some. The sample lists just over 150,000 clones; just over 65% were seen once. Treatment noted: oral pan-JAK inhibitor, 5-10 mg twice daily. Material: CD4+ T cells sorted from blood, obtained at week 4, from a patient treated with tofacitinib. Every receptor here comes from a human donor with alopecia areata.

The chain couples TRBV15 to TRBJ2-3; 9 bases line up with TRBD2. V trimming: 11 bases; J trimming: 0 bases; junction bases outside the gene matches: 9. In germline, CDR1 is LNHNV, CDR2 YYDKDF (reference sequence). This CDR3 is built from 15 residues. The CDR3 DNA follows: TGTGCCGTTAGCGGGGGCCATTCTAGCACAGATACGCAGTATTTT. It translates to CAVSGGHSSTDTQYF.

V usage is TRBV11-2 and J usage is TRBJ2-1; TRBD1 matches 9 bases. Germline trimming cut 5 bases from V and 7 bases from J; bases unmatched to any gene: 12. The germline V gene encodes CDR1 SGHAT and CDR2 FQNNGV. This CDR3 has 16 residues. CDR3 protein: CASSRQGTGPRNEQFF. The CDR3 DNA follows: TGTGCCAGCAGCCGTCAAGGGACAGGGCCGAGAAATGAGCAGTTCTTC.

The V gene is TRBV6-5, the J gene TRBJ1-2; no firm D call. Germline CDR1 reads MNHEY; CDR2 reads SVGAGI. V lost 7 bases and J lost 3, with 12 bases in between. This CDR3 is built from 13 residues. CDR3 sequence: CASISPGDYGYTF. The CDR3 nucleotides read TGTGCCAGCATTTCTCCGGGAGACTATGGCTACACCTTC.

With respect to this clone: One end of the junction fails to match germline, which may point to a read error. J is TRBJ1-6 and V is TRBV13, with unresolved D. This CDR3 is built from 13 residues. Looked up from germline, CDR1 is PRHDT and CDR2 is FYEKMQ (reference sequence). DNA for the CDR3: TGTGCCAGCAGCGTAGGAGATAATTCACCCCTCCACTTT. Translated: CASSVGDNSPLHF.

This clone was found a few times. The J gene is TRBJ1-2, the V gene TRBV5-6; D not certain. CDR1 is SGHDT, CDR2 YYEEEE, per germline. Trimming took off 0 bases at V and 5 bases at J, with 14 bases between the two ends. The CDR3 sequence is 15 residues long. The CDR3 sequence: CASSLVGFGSYGYTF. CDR3 nucleotide sequence: TGTGCCAGCAGCTTGGTCGGGTTCGGTTCGTATGGCTACACCTTC.

This clone was detected a few times. V and J are TRBV5-6 and TRBJ2-5; the D gene could be TRBD1 or TRBD2 (6 bases each). V dropped 4 bases and J dropped 3 bases, with 10 bases sitting between them. The germline V gene encodes CDR1 SGHDT and CDR2 YYEEEE. The CDR3 runs to 13 residues. The CDR3 is CASSPRGEETQYF. CDR3 DNA sequence: TGTGCCAGCAGCCCGAGGGGGGAAGAGACCCAGTACTTC.

The chain employs TRBV6-5 and TRBJ1-5, with D uncertain. Germline loops: CDR1 MNHEY, CDR2 SVGAGI. With 0 bases removed from V and 1 base from J, the gap between germline ends came to 10 bases. This CDR3 spans 16 amino acids. The DNA for the CDR3 is TGTGCCAGCAGTTACTCGCACCCGGCGAGCAATCAGCCCCAGCATTTT. Translating it yields CASSYSHPASNQPQHF.

With respect to this clone: Other DNA sequences in this sample translate to the same CDR3. The chain uses TRBV6-5 and TRBJ1-6; D is uncertain. This CDR3 has 13 residues. V lost 2 bases and J 8 bases, leaving 7 bases between the germline ends. Germline V CDR1 and CDR2: MNHEY, SVGAGI. The DNA for the CDR3 is TGTGCCAGCAGTTACGGAAGGGATTCACCCCTCCACTTT. Translation: CASSYGRDSPLHF.

V usage is TRBV29-1 and J usage is TRBJ2-7; D is perhaps TRBD1 (6 bases). V was clipped by 4 bases and J by 3 bases, with 10 bases between them. There are 12 residues in the CDR3. Germline V CDR1 and CDR2: SQVTM, ANQGSEA. The CDR3 bases are TGCAGCGTTGTAAGGGGGTGCTACGAGCAGTACTTC. It codes for CSVVRGCYEQYF.

This chain connects TRBV4-1 to TRBJ2-6; the match to TRBD1 covers 7 bases. CDR1 and CDR2 from the germline V gene are MGHRA and YSYEKL. The CDR3 sequence is 18 residues long. After removal of 4 bases from V and 0 bases from J, the junction contained 9 bases not matched to a gene. CDR3 protein: CASSPTGTAYSGANVLTF. In nucleotides, the CDR3 is TGCGCCAGCAGCCCAACCGGGACAGCATACTCTGGGGCCAACGTCCTGACTTTC.

The V gene is TRBV27, the J gene TRBJ2-1; D is undetermined. Germline lookup yields CDR1 MNHEY and CDR2 SMNVEV (reference sequence). Trimming stripped 5 bases from V and 6 bases from J, with 14 bases between. This CDR3 comprises 14 residues. The CDR3 DNA is TGTGCCAGCAGTCCACTACAGAAATCCAATGAGCAGTTCTTC. Translation gives CASSPLQKSNEQFF.

The rearrangement joins TRBV30 to TRBJ2-7; 9 bases map to TRBD1. The germline CDR1 and CDR2 sequences are GTSNPN and SVGIG (reference sequence). CDR3 length: 14 amino acids. V shed 1 base and J 2 bases; nucleotides not matched to a gene: 3. The CDR3 DNA reads TGTGCCTGGAGTGACAGGGGGCGGACCTACGAGCAGTACTTC. This encodes CAWSDRGRTYEQYF.

J is TRBJ1-6 and V is TRBV27, with D unresolved. CDR1 and CDR2 (germline): MNHEY, SMNVEV (reference sequence). V shed 0 bases and J shed 6 bases, with 9 bases lying between them. This CDR3 has 15 residues. The DNA for the CDR3 is TGTGCCAGCAGTTTATCTTGGGCGGGTAATTCACCCCTCCACTTT. It specifies CASSLSWAGNSPLHF.

This chain joins TRBV30 and TRBJ1-6, with 7 positions matching TRBD1. This CDR3 has 16 amino acids. V lost 5 bases, J lost 1 base, and 8 bases stayed unmatched. Germline lookup yields CDR1 GTSNPN and CDR2 SVGIG (reference sequence). The CDR3 DNA sequence: TGTGCCTGGTCTAAACCAGGGGGATCCTATAATTCACCCCTCCACTTT. The encoded protein is CAWSKPGGSYNSPLHF.

This rearrangement joins TRBV5-4 to TRBJ1-2, with 7 bases that match TRBD1. Germline CDR1 SGHNT, CDR2 YYREEE (reference sequence). V dropped 4 bases and J dropped 8; count of bases not matched to a gene: 8. This CDR3 contains 13 residues. CDR3 nucleotide sequence: TGTGCCAGCAGCACGCCAGGGGGATGGGGCTACACCTTC. This gives the protein CASSTPGGWGYTF.

This clone has only a few counts. The genes are TRBV30 and TRBJ1-1; TRBD1 aligns across 7 bases. Per the germline V gene, CDR1 is GTSNPN and CDR2 is SVGIG (reference sequence). The CDR3 is made up of 13 amino acids. CDR3 sequence: CAVTSAGGTEAFF. The CDR3 DNA is TGTGCTGTAACCTCGGCAGGGGGGACTGAAGCTTTCTTT.

The chain links TRBV29-1 to TRBJ2-1, with D possibly being TRBD1 (5 bases). Trimming took 1 base from V and 1 from J, leaving 14 bases between them. This CDR3 has 16 residues. The germline V gene has CDR1 SQVTM and CDR2 ANQGSEA. Here the CDR3 reads CSVEVRQGRSYNEQFF. For the CDR3, the DNA is TGCAGCGTTGAAGTGAGGCAGGGAAGGTCCTACAATGAGCAGTTCTTC.

The gene calls are TRBV30 and TRBJ1-1; weak D call: TRBD1 (6 bases). The CDR3 loop spans 19 amino acids. V lost 2 bases and J 0 bases, leaving 25 bases between the germline ends. Germline CDR1 and CDR2: GTSNPN and SVGIG (reference sequence). As DNA, the CDR3 is TGTGCCTGGAGTCCACGGAGGGGTACAGGGTGGGGGATGAACACTGAAGCTTTCTTT. It is translated as CAWSPRRGTGWGMNTEAFF. The variable domain in full, with the rest retrieved from reference TRBV30 and TRBJ1-1, is SQTIHQWPATLVQPVGSPLSLECTVEGTSNPNLYWYRQAAGRGLQLLFYSVGIGQISSEVPQNLSASRPQDRQFILSSKKLLLSDSGFYLCAWSPRRGTGWGMNTEAFFGQGTRLTVV.

The chain joins TRBV6-6 to TRBJ2-1, with D uncertain. Germline V gene data show CDR1 as MNHNY and CDR2 as SVGAGI (reference sequence). V gave up 4 bases and J gave up 3 bases, with 13 bases separating them. The CDR3 has 15 residues. CDR3 sequence: CASSSVVVGYNEQFF. In DNA, the CDR3 is TGTGCCAGCAGTTCAGTGGTCGTTGGCTACAATGAGCAGTTCTTC.

The chain couples TRBV29-1 to TRBJ2-2; D tentatively fits TRBD1 or TRBD2 (5 bases each). Trimming shortened V by 7 bases and J by 4 bases, and 16 bases separated the two germline ends. CDR1 is SQVTM, CDR2 ANQGSEA, per germline. CDR3 length: 14 residues. CDR3 in DNA: TGCAGCGCCGTCCAAGTCGGGGCCACCGGGGAGCTGTTTTTT. It yields the protein CSAVQVGATGELFF.

This clone was counted a few times. The chain has TRBV7-2 and TRBJ2-2; TRBD2 matches at 7 bases. V gave up 0 bases and J gave up 7 bases; unmatched junction bases: 5. The length of the CDR3 is 15 residues. Germline CDR1 SGHTA, CDR2 FQGNSA. CDR3: CASSLATSSVGELFF. CDR3 sequence (DNA): TGTGCCAGCAGCTTAGCGACTAGCTCGGTCGGGGAGCTGTTTTTT. Full variable domain (outside the CDR3, taken from reference TRBV7-2 and TRBJ2-2): GAGVSQSPSNKVTEKGKDVELRCDPISGHTALYWYRQSLGQGLEFLIYFQGNSAPDKSGLPSDRFSAERTGGSVSTLTIQRTQQEDSAVYLCASSLATSSVGELFFGEGSRLTVL.

This chain joins TRBV5-4 and TRBJ2-1; 8 positions agree with TRBD2. This CDR3 has 15 amino acids. Unmatched junction bases numbered 14, after V lost 7 bases and J lost 8 bases. Germline V lookup: CDR1 SGHNT, CDR2 YYREEE (reference sequence). The CDR3 nucleotides read TGTGCCAGCGGCCGAGTTGCGGGGGGCGGGGATGAGCAGTTCTTC. Encoded protein: CASGRVAGGGDEQFF.

This clone was seen only a few times. CDR3: CASSFYGADIQYF. For the CDR3, the DNA is TGTGCCAGCAGCTTTTACGGGGCGGACATTCAGTACTTC. The chain combines TRBV5-6 with TRBJ2-4; D assignment may be TRBD1 or TRBD2 (5 bases each). CDR1 is SGHDT and CDR2 is YYEEEE in the germline V gene. The V and J ends lost 2 bases and 8 bases respectively, with 11 bases between them. This CDR3 has 13 amino acids. Full variable domain (missing parts from reference TRBV5-6 and TRBJ2-4): DAGVTQSPTHLIKTRGQQVTLRCSPKSGHDTVSWYQQALGQGPQFIFQYYEEEERQRGNFPDRFSGHQFPNYSSELNVNALLLGDSALYLCASSFYGADIQYFGAGTRLSVL.

In this sample, this clone turned up a few times. The same CDR3 is also encoded by other DNA sequences in this sample. V and J are TRBV19 and TRBJ2-4, with 7 nucleotides matching TRBD1. The CDR3 consists of 16 residues. Germline V gene sequence: CDR1 LNHDA, CDR2 SQIVND (reference sequence). Losses at the gene ends were 4 bases for V and 0 bases for J; bases not matched to a gene: 6. DNA of the CDR3: TGTGCCAGTAGTACGCAACAGGGGATAGCCAAAAACATTCAGTACTTC. It is translated as CASSTQQGIAKNIQYF. The complete variable domain, with remaining parts taken from reference TRBV19 and TRBJ2-4, reads DGGITQSPKYLFRKEGQNVTLSCEQNLNHDAMYWYRQDPGQGLRLIYYSQIVNDFQKGDIAEGYSVSREKKESFPLTVTSAQKNPTAFYLCASSTQQGIAKNIQYFGAGTRLSVL.

This clone was seen a few times. The chain couples TRBV5-4 to TRBJ1-1; tentative D call: TRBD1 (5 bases). Germline V CDR1 and CDR2: SGHNT, YYREEE (reference sequence). The CDR3 sequence is 16 residues long. V dropped 4 bases and J dropped 1 base, with 17 bases sitting between them. This chain's CDR3 is CASSPKTGARNTEAFF. The CDR3 DNA reads as TGTGCCAGCAGCCCTAAAACCGGGGCCCGGAACACTGAAGCTTTCTTT.

The gene calls are TRBV30 and TRBJ2-2, with 7 bases that match TRBD1. With 0 bases clipped from V and 1 base from J, the junction kept 8 bases outside the gene matches. The CDR3 extends over 17 amino acids. CDR1 is GTSNPN, CDR2 SVGIG, per germline (reference sequence). CDR3 in DNA: TGTGCCTGGAGTGTCGGGGAGACAGGGAGGAACACCGGGGAGCTGTTTTTT. Its protein is CAWSVGETGRNTGELFF.

The chain links TRBV28 to TRBJ2-7; D remains ambiguous. The CDR3 totals 14 residues. Germline V gene lookup returns CDR1 MDHEN and CDR2 SYDVKM. V was trimmed by 1 base and J by 2 bases, leaving 9 bases between them. The CDR3 loop reads CASSLLTSTYEQYF. CDR3 DNA: TGTGCCAGCAGTTTATTGACGTCCACCTACGAGCAGTACTTC.

The V call is TRBV25-1, the J call TRBJ2-2, with 8 bases that match TRBD1. The CDR3 contains 15 residues. V lost 2 bases to trimming and J lost 7 bases; unmatched junction nucleotides: 6. CDR1 and CDR2 from the germline V gene are MGHDK and SYGVNS. The CDR3 sequence is CASSEQGAGIGELFF. In DNA form, the CDR3 reads TGTGCCAGCAGTGAACAGGGGGCTGGGATCGGGGAGCTGTTTTTT.

V and J are TRBV29-1 and TRBJ1-5; D unresolved. This CDR3 spans 10 amino acids. Germline V gene lookup returns CDR1 SQVTM and CDR2 ANQGSEA. V was clipped by 2 bases and J by 6 bases, with 2 bases between them. This chain's CDR3 is CSVETQPQHF. CDR3 bases: TGCAGCGTTGAAACTCAGCCCCAGCATTTT.

The J gene is TRBJ2-5, the V gene TRBV7-2; perhaps TRBD2 as D (6 bases). The CDR3 spans 15 residues. Trimming removed 1 base from V and 5 bases from J, with 14 bases in between. From germline, CDR1 is SGHTA and CDR2 FQGNSA. The CDR3: CASSLVAHAGETQYF. CDR3 nucleotides: TGTGCCAGCAGCTTAGTCGCCCACGCGGGGGAGACCCAGTACTTC. The full variable domain, rest sourced from reference TRBV7-2 and TRBJ2-5, is GAGVSQSPSNKVTEKGKDVELRCDPISGHTALYWYRQSLGQGLEFLIYFQGNSAPDKSGLPSDRFSAERTGGSVSTLTIQRTQQEDSAVYLCASSLVAHAGETQYFGPGTRLLVL.